This T cell receptor (beta chain) was obtained from a study of cytomegalovirus exposure and HLA in healthy donors. Study-level findings and limits: An Asian-associated ancestry cluster reportedly showed fewer N-insertions than the approximately 620-donor mean in a later analysis. Later work found that TCR association rates differed between HLA loci; DRB1 had the most and HLA-C the fewest.

Primers for the PCR totalled 60 Vbeta and 13 Jbeta. The repertoire was sequenced with immunoSEQ multiplex PCR; TCRdb's copy has only in-frame clones and lacks some. The sample lists approximately 100,000 clones; more than 60% were seen once. Details on this clone: Its antigen is undetermined.

Trimming took off 0 bases at V and 0 bases at J, with 12 bases between the two ends. The germline V gene has CDR1 LNHNV and CDR2 YYDKDF (reference sequence). The CDR3 loop spans 17 amino acids. The sample comprised PBMCs. This clonotype originated in a female donor in good health and CMV-seropositive. V usage is TRBV15 and J usage is TRBJ2-1; tentative D call: TRBD2 (5 bases). CDR3 in amino acids: CATSRDGLPSSYNEQFF. The CDR3 DNA follows: TGTGCCACCAGCAGAGACGGACTGCCGAGCTCCTACAATGAGCAGTTCTTC. Full variable domain (rest looked up from reference TRBV15 and TRBJ2-1): DAMVIQNPRYQVTQFGKPVTLSCSQTLNHNVMYWYQQKSSQAPKLLFHYYDKDFNNEADTPDNFQSRRPNTSFCFLDIRSPGLGDTAMYLCATSRDGLPSSYNEQFFGPGTRLTVL.